Following are 20 T cell receptor beta chains from one sample sequenced in a study of blood T cells in healthy people across ages. Then a second PCR, running about 6 to 11 cycles, was carried out with a sample-barcoded 5' primer and a J-beta primer mix. TCRdb redid the calling of the 5' RACE reads with MiXCR, one entry per CDR3 protein. The sample lists about 970,000 distinct CDR3 sequences, 51% occurring once. The sample consisted of blood. The receptors here all came from a woman aged 55-69 years in good health.

V is TRBV2 and J is TRBJ2-5, with a tentative D call TRBD1 (6 bases). Trimming removed 8 bases from V and 5 bases from J, with 21 bases in between. CDR1 and CDR2 (germline): SNHLY, FYNNEI. The CDR3 has 15 amino acids. The CDR3: CASGSGTWFRETQYF. The CDR3 bases are TGTGCCAGCGGTTCCGGGACATGGTTTCGGGAGACCCAGTACTTC.

This clonotype was counted only a few times. V usage is TRBV6-1 and J usage is TRBJ2-7; a weak D match, TRBD2 (6 bases). Germline assignment: CDR1 MNHNS and CDR2 SASEGT. The CDR3 length is 14 residues. The V end lost 7 bases, the J end lost 2 bases, and 15 bases lay between the germline ends. The CDR3 coding sequence is TGTGCCAGCATCGACCCCGGGAGTCCCTACGAGCAGTACTTC. Its protein is CASIDPGSPYEQYF.

The chain is built from TRBV15 and TRBJ2-4; the D is unclear. V lost 4 bases, J lost 8 bases, and 12 bases lay in between. CDR3 length: 13 residues. CDR1 LNHNV and CDR2 YYDKDF come from the germline V gene (reference sequence). The CDR3 DNA follows: TGTGCCACCAGCATGGGCCGTAGGGACATTCAGTACTTC. It specifies CATSMGRRDIQYF. Combining the CDR3 with reference TRBV15 and TRBJ2-4 gives the whole variable domain DAMVIQNPRYQVTQFGKPVTLSCSQTLNHNVMYWYQQKSSQAPKLLFHYYDKDFNNEADTPDNFQSRRPNTSFCFLDIRSPGLGDTAMYLCATSMGRRDIQYFGAGTRLSVL.

The chain is built from TRBV5-1 and TRBJ2-7; perhaps TRBD2 as D (7 bases). V lost 6 bases and J 1 base, leaving 23 bases between the germline ends. CDR3 size: 17 residues. The V gene's germline CDR1 is SGHRS and CDR2 YFSETQ. CDR3 nucleotide sequence: TGCGCCAGCATGAGGGGGGGAAGCGTTATCCGTTCCTACGAGCAGTACTTC. As protein: CASMRGGSVIRSYEQYF.

The chain carries TRBV25-1 and TRBJ2-5; D not certain. CDR3 length: 15 amino acids. From germline, CDR1 is MGHDK and CDR2 SYGVNS. Deletions cut 3 bases from V and 11 bases from J, with 22 bases between. The CDR3 DNA reads as TGTGCCAGCAGTGACCCCGCAGCGTACGACAATGAGCAGTACTTC. Encoded protein: CASSDPAAYDNEQYF.

The chain links TRBV7-9 to TRBJ1-2; no clear D gene. This CDR3 region has 14 residues. The germline V gene encodes CDR1 SEHNR and CDR2 FQNEAQ (reference sequence). V was clipped by 2 bases and J by 6 bases, with 13 bases between them. CDR3 sequence (DNA): TGTGCCAGCAGCTTATATCCTGGTGGCGATGGCTACACCTTC. As protein: CASSLYPGGDGYTF.

The chain couples TRBV28 to TRBJ2-7; maybe TRBD2 (5 bases). CDR3 size: 15 residues. V shed 3 bases and J shed 4 bases, with 16 bases lying between them. CDR1 MDHEN and CDR2 SYDVKM come from the germline V gene. The DNA of the CDR3 is TGTGCCAGCAGTTTGCAAGGCGGGTCCGCTTACGAGCAGTACTTC. This sequence encodes CASSLQGGSAYEQYF.

This clonotype was recorded a few times. V and J are TRBV4-1 and TRBJ2-1; 12 nucleotides line up with TRBD2. CDR3 size: 16 residues. J lost 7 bases, V lost 2 bases, and 6 bases had no gene match. The germline V gene encodes CDR1 MGHRA and CDR2 YSYEKL. Written as DNA, the CDR3 is TGCGCCAGCAGCCAATTGACTAGCGGGAGCTTTAATGAGCAGTTCTTC. Translating gives CASSQLTSGSFNEQFF.

This chain connects TRBV5-5 to TRBJ2-1; 7 bases match TRBD1. Germline V gene sequence: CDR1 SGHKS, CDR2 YYEKEE (reference sequence). The junction had 18 bases not matched to a gene; V was cut back by 4 bases and J by 5 bases. The length of the CDR3 is 18 residues. CDR3 protein: CASSEVYAGRGLNNEQFF. CDR3 bases: TGTGCCAGCAGCGAAGTTTATGCCGGCAGGGGGTTAAACAATGAGCAGTTCTTC.

The rearrangement uses TRBV20-1 and TRBJ2-1; D gene ambiguous. Germline loops: CDR1 DFQATT, CDR2 SNEGSKA (reference sequence). The germline V and J ends were trimmed by 5 bases and 2 bases, with 10 bases remaining between them. The CDR3 has 13 residues. The CDR3 DNA sequence: TGCAGTGCTCCTGGTAGGACCTACAATGAGCAGTTCTTC. Translation: CSAPGRTYNEQFF.

The J gene is TRBJ2-1, the V gene TRBV15; a possible D gene is TRBD2 (6 bases). Germline V gene data show CDR1 as LNHNV and CDR2 as YYDKDF (reference sequence). The CDR3 is 18 amino acids. The V gene lost 0 bases and the J gene lost 2 bases, with 17 bases spanning the gap. CDR3 nucleotides: TGTGCCACCAGCAGAGATCTTGGAGGGCGGGTTACCTACAATGAGCAGTTCTTC. This sequence encodes CATSRDLGGRVTYNEQFF.

This clonotype was seen repeatedly, ten times or more. This chain uses TRBV29-1 with TRBJ2-7, with 7 positions matching TRBD1. V was pared by 7 bases and J by 0 bases, with 12 bases of the junction left unmatched. The CDR3 runs to 15 residues. Germline loops: CDR1 SQVTM, CDR2 ANQGSEA. DNA of the CDR3: TGCAGCGCTGCATCCTCGACAGGGAACTCCTACGAGCAGTACTTC. Protein product: CSAASSTGNSYEQYF.

This clonotype was picked up a small number of times. The rearrangement links TRBV20-1 to TRBJ2-7, with TRBD1 matching over 8 bases. CDR1 is DFQATT, CDR2 SNEGSKA, per germline (reference sequence). The CDR3 consists of 12 residues. Trimming removed 7 bases from V and 0 bases from J; junction bases left unmatched: 2. This CDR3 reads CSGTGLSYEQYF. The DNA of the CDR3 is TGCAGTGGGACAGGGCTCTCCTACGAGCAGTACTTC.

The chain employs TRBV11-2 and TRBJ2-3; the D call may be TRBD1 or TRBD2 (5 bases each). CDR3 size: 15 residues. In germline, CDR1 is SGHAT, CDR2 FQNNGV. V was cut by 4 bases and J by 11 bases, with 22 bases left in between. The DNA for the CDR3 is TGTGCCAGCAGCTCGAGTCCGGACCTTTTGGGGGAGCAGTATTTT. It specifies CASSSSPDLLGEQYF.

The sample holds a few counts of this clonotype. V usage is TRBV27 and J usage is TRBJ2-7, with D possibly being TRBD1 or TRBD2 (5 bases each). The germline V gene encodes CDR1 MNHEY and CDR2 SMNVEV (reference sequence). The CDR3 extends over 16 amino acids. Deletions cut 4 bases from V and 4 bases from J, with 20 bases between. The CDR3 DNA reads TGTGCCAGCAGTTCCTCCCGAGACAGCCGGGGATACGAGCAGTACTTC. It codes for CASSSSRDSRGYEQYF.

The chain couples TRBV12-3 or TRBV12-4 to TRBJ1-5; D gene ambiguous. The CDR3 runs to 14 residues. Trimming took 5 bases from V and 3 from J, leaving 11 bases between them. The DNA of the CDR3 is TGTGCCAGCAGTCCCCGACGGATCAATCAGCCCCAGCATTTT. Amino acids: CASSPRRINQPQHF.

The chain links TRBV19 to TRBJ2-4, with 11 bases aligning to TRBD1. This CDR3 region has 16 residues. V was pared by 4 bases and J by 2 bases, with 4 bases of the junction left unmatched. Germline lookup yields CDR1 LNHDA and CDR2 SQIVND (reference sequence). Written as DNA, the CDR3 is TGTGCCAGTAGTACGGGACAGGGGGGAACCAAAAACATTCAGTACTTC. Protein sequence: CASSTGQGGTKNIQYF.

This clonotype was observed at least ten times. The chain combines TRBV20-1 with TRBJ2-1; D may be TRBD2 (6 bases). Between the trimmed V and J ends, which lost 8 bases and 1 base, there was a span of 12 bases. Germline V lookup: CDR1 DFQATT, CDR2 SNEGSKA (reference sequence). This CDR3 comprises 13 residues. The DNA of the CDR3 is TGCAGTCAGGAGGGCCGATCCTACAATGAGCAGTTCTTC. It yields the protein CSQEGRSYNEQFF.

This clonotype turned up a few times. The chain couples TRBV29-1 to TRBJ1-5; 7 nucleotides match TRBD1. Germline V gene lookup returns CDR1 SQVTM and CDR2 ANQGSEA. J lost 3 bases, V lost 6 bases, and 2 bases had no gene match. This CDR3 comprises 12 residues. CDR3 residues: CSVRGHNQPQHF. The CDR3 DNA reads as TGCAGCGTAAGGGGGCACAATCAGCCCCAGCATTTT. Complete variable domain (other parts from reference TRBV29-1 and TRBJ1-5): SAVISQKPSRDICQRGTSLTIQCQVDSQVTMMFWYRQQPGQSLTLIATANQGSEATYESGFVIDKFPISRPNLTFSTLTVSNMSPEDSSIYLCSVRGHNQPQHFGDGTRLSIL.

In its sample, this clonotype was seen once. The chain is built from TRBV21-1 and TRBJ1-5. TRBV21-1 is classified as a pseudogene. This CDR3 spans 17 amino acids. The CDR3 is CASSKAQKGDSNQPQHF. The CDR3 coding sequence is TGTGCCAGCAGCAAAGCGCAGAAGGGTGATAGCAATCAGCCCCAGCATTTT.